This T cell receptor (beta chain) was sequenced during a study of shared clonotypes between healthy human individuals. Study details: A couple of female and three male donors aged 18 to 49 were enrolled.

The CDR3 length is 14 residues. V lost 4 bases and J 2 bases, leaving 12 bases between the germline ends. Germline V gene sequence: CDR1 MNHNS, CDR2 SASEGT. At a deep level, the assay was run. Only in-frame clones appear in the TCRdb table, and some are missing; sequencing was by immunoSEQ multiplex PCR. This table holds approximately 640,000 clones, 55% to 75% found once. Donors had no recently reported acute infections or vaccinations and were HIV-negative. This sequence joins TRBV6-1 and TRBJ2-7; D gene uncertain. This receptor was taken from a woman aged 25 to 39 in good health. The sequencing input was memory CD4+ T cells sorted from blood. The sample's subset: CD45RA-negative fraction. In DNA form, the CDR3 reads TGTGCCAGCAGTGCTCACCGGGCCCCCTACGAGCAGTACTTC. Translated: CASSAHRAPYEQYF.